This T cell receptor beta chain was sequenced in a study of T cells after somatic rescue of genetic block. This clone was recorded once. Measured with immunoSEQ multiplex PCR; TCRdb has only the in-frame clones, and not every one. In the table there are 45,000 to 55,000 clones, approximately 96% of which are singletons. The CDR3 extends over 13 amino acids. Trimming left V 3 bases short and J 8 bases short, with 11 bases between. Germline lookup yields CDR1 KGHSH and CDR2 LQKENI. This TCR was sampled from a child less than two years old. The chain carries TRBV18 and TRBJ2-1; D assignment may be TRBD1 or TRBD2 (6 bases each). Sequencing used peripheral blood mononuclear cells (PBMCs). CDR3: CASSPLGGHEQFF. The CDR3 DNA follows: TGTGCCAGCTCACCGCTCGGGGGCCATGAGCAGTTCTTC.